This T cell receptor beta chain was identified in a study of glioma-infiltrating T cells. This CDR3 is 13 amino acids long. V dropped 4 bases and J dropped 2 bases, with 6 bases sitting between them. Germline values: CDR1 MGHDK, CDR2 SYGVNS. Many counts were recorded for this clonotype. The iRepertoire nested amplicon-rescue multiplex PCR amplified TCR alpha and beta CDR3s from RNA. TCRdb analysed the multiplex PCR reads with MiXCR anew, one entry per CDR3 protein. The sample shows around 130,000 distinct CDR3 sequences, approximately 24% of them seen only once. Sequencing was done on a sample of glioma tissue, nonneoplastic brain tissue, or PBMCs (not recorded which). This sequence originates from a human donor with low-grade glioma or glioblastoma, undergoing nonglioma brain surgery, or in good health (not recorded which). The rearrangement uses TRBV25-1 and TRBJ1-3, with unresolved D. The CDR3 DNA reads as TGTGCCAGCAGTGGGTTGGCTGGAAACACCATATATTTT. It codes for CASSGLAGNTIYF.